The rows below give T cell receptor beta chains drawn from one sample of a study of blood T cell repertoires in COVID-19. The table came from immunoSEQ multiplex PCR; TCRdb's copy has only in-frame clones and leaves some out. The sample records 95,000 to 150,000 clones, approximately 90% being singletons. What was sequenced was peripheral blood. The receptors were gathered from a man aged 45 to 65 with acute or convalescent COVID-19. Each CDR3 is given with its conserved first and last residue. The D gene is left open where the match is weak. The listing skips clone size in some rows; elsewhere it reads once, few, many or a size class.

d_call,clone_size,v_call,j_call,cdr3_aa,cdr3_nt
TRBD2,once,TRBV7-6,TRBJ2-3,CASSFQTSGRDTQYF,TGTGCCAGCAGCTTCCAGACTAGCGGACGCGATACGCAGTATTTT
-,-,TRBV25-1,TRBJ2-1,CASSGDSSEQFF,TGTGCCAGCAGTGGGGACTCCAGTGAGCAGTTCTTC
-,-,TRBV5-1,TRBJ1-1,CASSFRSGVSNTEAFF,TGCGCCAGCAGCTTTAGGTCAGGCGTTTCGAACACTGAAGCTTTCTTT
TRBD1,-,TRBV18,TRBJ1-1,CASSPRDRGNTEAFF,TGTGCCAGCTCACCACGGGACAGGGGAAACACTGAAGCTTTCTTT
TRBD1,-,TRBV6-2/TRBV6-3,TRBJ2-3,CASSGTGVSTDTQYF,TGTGCCAGCAGTGGAACAGGGGTCAGCACAGATACGCAGTATTTT
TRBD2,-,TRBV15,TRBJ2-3,CATSRDPGVAGSTDTQYF,TGTGCCACCAGCAGAGATCCGGGAGTAGCGGGGAGCACAGATACGCAGTATTTT
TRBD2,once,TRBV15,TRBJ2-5,CATSRDGPGGGETQYF,TGTGCCACCAGCAGAGATGGCCCCGGGGGAGGGGAGACCCAGTACTTC
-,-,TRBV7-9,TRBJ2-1,CASSATRVASYNEQFF,TGTGCCAGCAGCGCCACTAGGGTCGCTAGTTACAATGAGCAGTTCTTC
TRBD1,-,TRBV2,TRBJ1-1,CASRETGGMNTEAFF,TGTGCCAGCCGAGAGACAGGGGGCATGAACACTGAAGCTTTCTTT
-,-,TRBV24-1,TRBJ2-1,CATSDPRGQGDMNEQFF,TGTGCCACCAGTGACCCCCGGGGGCAGGGGGACATGAATGAGCAGTTCTTC
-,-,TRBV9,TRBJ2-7,CASSVAGQSYEQYF,TGTGCCAGCAGCGTAGCTGGACAGTCCTACGAGCAGTACTTC
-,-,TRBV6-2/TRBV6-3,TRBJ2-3,CASSWSGEGTDTQYF,TGTGCCAGCAGTTGGTCGGGGGAGGGCACAGATACGCAGTATTTT
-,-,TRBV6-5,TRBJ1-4,CASSYYRSREKLFF,TGTGCCAGCAGTTACTATCGAAGTCGGGAAAAACTGTTTTTT
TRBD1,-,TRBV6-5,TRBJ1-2,CASSPDRGRRGYTF,TGTGCCAGCAGTCCGGACAGGGGGCGCAGGGGCTACACCTTC
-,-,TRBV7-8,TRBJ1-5,CASRPGLPEGSNQPQHF,TGTGCCAGCAGGCCGGGACTCCCGGAGGGTAGCAATCAGCCCCAGCATTTT
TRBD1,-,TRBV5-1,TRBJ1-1,CASSRWTGVGTEAFF,TGCGCCAGCAGCCGTTGGACAGGGGTGGGCACTGAAGCTTTCTTT
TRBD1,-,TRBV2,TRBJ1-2,CASSWDRDSGYTF,TGTGCCAGCAGTTGGGACAGGGACAGTGGCTACACCTTC
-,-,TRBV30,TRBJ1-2,CAWSQGRGYGYTF,TGTGCCTGGAGTCAGGGCAGGGGCTATGGCTACACCTTC
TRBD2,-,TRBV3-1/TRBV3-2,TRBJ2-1,CASSLAGGPLSYNEQFF,TGTGCCAGCAGCCTAGCGGGAGGGCCTCTGTCCTACAATGAGCAGTTCTTC
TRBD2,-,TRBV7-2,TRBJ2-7,CASSLSGSYEQYF,TGTGCCAGCAGCTTAAGCGGGAGTTACGAGCAGTACTTC
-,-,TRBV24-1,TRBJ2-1,CAAGGPNYNEQFF,TGTGCCGCGGGCGGACCAAACTACAATGAGCAGTTCTTC
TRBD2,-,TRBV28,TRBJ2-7,CASSSPGRSSYEQYF,TGTGCCAGCAGTTCTCCCGGGAGGTCCTCCTACGAGCAGTACTTC
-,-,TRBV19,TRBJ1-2,CASSPTGLHPDGYGYTF,TGTGCCAGTAGTCCCACAGGTCTTCATCCTGACGGCTATGGCTACACCTTC
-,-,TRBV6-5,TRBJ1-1,CASRTGPLGTEAFF,TGTGCCAGCAGAACAGGGCCCTTGGGCACTGAAGCTTTCTTT
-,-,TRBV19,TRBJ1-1,CASSATGIRNTEAFF,TGTGCCAGTAGTGCCACAGGGATAAGGAACACTGAAGCTTTCTTT
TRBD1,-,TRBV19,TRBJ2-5,CASRRTGETQYF,TGTGCCAGTAGAAGGACAGGGGAGACCCAGTACTTC
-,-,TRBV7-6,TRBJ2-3,CASSLRITSSDTQYF,TGTGCCAGCAGCTTGCGGATCACTAGTTCAGATACGCAGTATTTT
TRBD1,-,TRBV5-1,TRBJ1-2,CASSLADRASIYGYTF,TGCGCCAGCAGCTTGGCGGACAGGGCGAGCATCTATGGCTACACCTTC
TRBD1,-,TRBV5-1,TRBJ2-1,CASSFLTGNDEQFF,TGCGCCAGCAGCTTTTTGACAGGGAACGATGAGCAGTTCTTC
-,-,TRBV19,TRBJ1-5,CASSIDPGSNQPQHF,TGTGCCAGTAGTATAGACCCAGGGTCCAATCAGCCCCAGCATTTT
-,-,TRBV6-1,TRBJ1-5,CASSGGGHFGNQPQHF,TGTGCCAGCAGTGGGGGAGGCCACTTCGGCAATCAGCCCCAGCATTTT
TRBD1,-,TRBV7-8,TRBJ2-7,CASSISGTGYVAETYEQYF,TGTGCCAGCAGCATTTCCGGGACAGGGTACGTTGCGGAGACCTACGAGCAGTACTTC
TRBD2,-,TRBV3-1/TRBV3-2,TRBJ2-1,CASSQDKAASGRNYNEQFF,TGTGCCAGCAGCCAAGATAAGGCAGCTAGCGGGAGGAACTACAATGAGCAGTTCTTC
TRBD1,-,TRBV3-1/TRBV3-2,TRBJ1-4,CASSSTGGDGKLFF,TGTGCCAGCAGCTCTACAGGGGGCGATGGGAAACTGTTTTTT
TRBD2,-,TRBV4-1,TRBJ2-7,CASSQDAGLAGVLYEQYF,TGCGCCAGCAGCCAAGATGCGGGACTAGCGGGAGTTTTGTACGAGCAGTACTTC
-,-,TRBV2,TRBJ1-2,CASSEASYGYTF,TGTGCCAGCAGTGAGGCCTCCTATGGCTACACCTTC
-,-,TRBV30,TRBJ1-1,CAWSVEEMNTEAFF,TGTGCCTGGAGTGTAGAGGAGATGAACACTGAAGCTTTCTTT
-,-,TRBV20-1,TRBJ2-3,CSASSSTDTQYF,TGCAGTGCTAGTTCTAGCACAGATACGCAGTATTTT
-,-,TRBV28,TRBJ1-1,CASSFEEGRRAFF,TGTGCCAGCAGTTTTGAGGAGGGGAGGAGGGCTTTCTTT
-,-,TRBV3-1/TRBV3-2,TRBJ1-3,CASSQGLPSSGNTIYF,TGTGCCAGCAGCCAAGGACTCCCGAGCTCTGGAAACACCATATATTTT
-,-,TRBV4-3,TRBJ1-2,CASSQDRGAGAFYGYTF,TGCGCCAGCAGCCAAGATAGAGGGGCAGGGGCCTTCTATGGCTACACCTTC
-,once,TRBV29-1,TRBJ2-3,CSVEISGTQYF,TGCAGCGTTGAAATAAGCGGTACGCAGTATTTT
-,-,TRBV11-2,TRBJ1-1,CASSLDTDSEAFF,TGTGCCAGCAGCTTAGATACTGACAGTGAAGCTTTCTTT
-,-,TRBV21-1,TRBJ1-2,CASSLETTRRDNYGYTF,TGTGCCAGCAGCTTAGAGACGACCCGCAGGGATAACTATGGCTACACCTTC
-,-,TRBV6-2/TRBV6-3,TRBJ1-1,CASSWAGGNTEAFF,TGTGCCAGCAGTTGGGCCGGTGGGAACACTGAAGCTTTCTTT
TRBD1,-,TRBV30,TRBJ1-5,CAWSGTGRNQPQHF,TGTGCCTGGAGCGGGACAGGGCGCAATCAGCCCCAGCATTTT
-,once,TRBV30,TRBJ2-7,CAWRQSGEQYF,TGTGCCTGGAGACAGAGCGGCGAGCAGTACTTC
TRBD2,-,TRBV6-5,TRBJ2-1,CASQGSPGGEQFF,TGTGCCAGCCAGGGTTCCCCGGGGGGTGAGCAGTTCTTC
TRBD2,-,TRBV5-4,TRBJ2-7,CASSSKRERATAGDWEQYF,TGTGCCAGCAGCTCCAAGCGAGAAAGGGCTACAGCGGGAGATTGGGAGCAGTACTTC
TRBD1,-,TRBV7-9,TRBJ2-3,CASRRQGTTDTQYF,TGTGCCAGCAGAAGACAGGGAACCACAGATACGCAGTATTTT
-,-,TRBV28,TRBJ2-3,CASRGTVLAVRADTQYF,TGTGCCAGCAGGGGGACAGTACTAGCGGTTAGAGCAGATACGCAGTATTTT
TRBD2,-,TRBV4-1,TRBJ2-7,CASSPLAGGRGQYF,TGCGCCAGCAGCCCACTAGCGGGAGGGCGCGGGCAGTACTTC
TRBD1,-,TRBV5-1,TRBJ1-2,CASSPGGSNYGYTF,TGCGCCAGCAGCCCAGGGGGATCTAACTATGGCTACACCTTC
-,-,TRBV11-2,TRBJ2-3,CASSSVTLRTQYF,TGTGCCAGCAGCTCGGTGACTTTAAGGACGCAGTATTTT
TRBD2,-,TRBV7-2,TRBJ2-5,CASSVGTTSPQYF,TGTGCCAGCAGCGTCGGGACTACTAGTCCCCAGTACTTC
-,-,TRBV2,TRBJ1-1,CASTGRTEAFF,TGTGCCAGCACAGGAAGGACTGAAGCTTTCTTT
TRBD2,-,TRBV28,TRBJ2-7,CASSLSEWGGSGQYF,TGTGCCAGCAGTTTATCTGAGTGGGGGGGGAGTGGGCAGTACTTC